Here is one T cell receptor beta chain with its context. The antigen is undetermined. MiXCR, applied by TCRdb to the reads, yields one record per CDR3 protein. Here the sample spans about 68,000 distinct CDR3 sequences, 20% to 25% being singletons. The sample is drawn from a study of T cell repertoires in cytomegalovirus infection. Study as a whole: Indications came from public TCR beta signatures; they pointed to CMV infection and to a matching HLA type. Study results and caveats: Adding up the frequency of public TCR beta families identified people who carried CMV plus the relevant HLA. The ex vivo response was dominated by HLA-C-restricted CMV-specific TCR beta clonotypes.

Trimming left V 6 bases short and J 0 bases short, with 12 bases between. The CDR3 spans 15 residues. CDR1 ENHRY and CDR2 SYGVKD come from the germline V gene. Sample: PBMCs, sequenced either directly or after in vitro stimulation (not recorded which). This chain joins TRBV10-3 and TRBJ1-3; D is possibly TRBD1 (6 bases). The sequence derives from a human donor in good health (CMV status not recorded). Some clones in this sample may be carry-over from other donors' samples. The CDR3 nucleotides are TGTGCCATCAGCCCGGGACATAGCTCTGGAAACACCATATATTTT. Its translation: CAISPGHSSGNTIYF.